The 14 T cell receptor beta chains in this list originate from one sample, sequenced in a study of T cell repertoires in cytomegalovirus infection. TCRdb fed the reads into MiXCR, producing one record per CDR3 protein. The table records about 920,000 distinct CDR3 sequences, more than 25% of them present only once. Which antigens these TCRs recognize remains unknown. Here the sequenced sample was cultured CD8+ T cells from PBMCs, taken from culture after CMV antigen stimulation. The origin of the receptors is a human donor in good health (CMV status not recorded). Some clones in this sample may be carry-over from other donors' samples.

This rearrangement joins TRBV5-7 to TRBJ1-1, with D unclear. TRBV5-7 is known as an ORF, though its function is uncertain. CDR3 length: 15 residues. V lost 4 bases and J 2 bases, leaving 15 bases between the germline ends. The CDR3 sequence: CASSRSWRYNTEAFF. CDR3 DNA sequence: TGTGCCAGCAGCCGTTCCTGGCGCTATAACACTGAAGCTTTCTTT.

This clonotype was seen a few times. The chain links TRBV12-3 or TRBV12-4 to TRBJ1-6; TRBD1 aligns across 7 bases. This CDR3 is built from 16 residues. V shed 5 bases, J shed 7 bases, and the junction held 11 bases outside the gene matches. The CDR3 sequence: CASSQQGFRKNSPLHF. CDR3 nucleotides: TGTGCCAGCAGTCAACAGGGGTTTCGCAAGAATTCACCCCTCCACTTT.

Ten or more counts support this clonotype. The V gene is TRBV7-2, the J gene TRBJ2-3; 7 nucleotides align to TRBD1. Germline CDR1 SGHTA, CDR2 FQGNSA. The CDR3 length is 15 residues. Trimming at V came to 2 bases and at J to 2 bases, leaving 4 bases not matched to a gene. DNA for the CDR3: TGTGCCAGCAGCTTATTGACAGGGACCACAGATACGCAGTATTTT. Translation: CASSLLTGTTDTQYF.

The rearrangement joins TRBV4-2 to TRBJ2-1; D not resolved. The germline V gene encodes CDR1 LGHNA and CDR2 YNFKEQ. CDR3 length equals 13 residues. V shed 0 bases and J shed 6 bases, with 6 bases lying between them. CDR3: CASSQEKGNEQFF. Written as DNA, the CDR3 is TGTGCCAGCAGCCAAGAAAAGGGCAATGAGCAGTTCTTC.

The chain joins TRBV20-1 to TRBJ1-1; no clear D. CDR1 DFQATT and CDR2 SNEGSKA come from the germline V gene (reference sequence). This CDR3 has 10 residues. V was clipped by 6 bases and J by 9 bases, with 11 bases between them. CDR3 protein: CSATKLKAFF. DNA of the CDR3: TGCAGTGCGACAAAACTAAAAGCTTTCTTT.

V and J are TRBV2 and TRBJ1-5; D might be TRBD1 (6 bases). The CDR3 has 15 amino acids. From germline, CDR1 is SNHLY and CDR2 FYNNEI. V lost 3 bases and J lost 6, with 15 bases in between. CDR3 sequence reads: CASSDGRGNTQPQHF. The CDR3 coding sequence is TGTGCCAGCAGTGACGGCAGGGGAAATACTCAGCCCCAGCATTTT.

The V call is TRBV27, the J call TRBJ2-7, with D maybe TRBD1 (5 bases). V was pared by 5 bases and J by 3 bases, with 11 bases between. In germline, CDR1 is MNHEY, CDR2 SMNVEV (reference sequence). The CDR3 length is 13 residues. This CDR3 is CASSINRIYEQYF. The CDR3 nucleotides are TGTGCCAGCAGTATAAACAGGATCTACGAGCAGTACTTC.

This clonotype was observed many times. V usage is TRBV6-1 and J usage is TRBJ2-7; D might be TRBD2 (5 bases). Trimming took off 9 bases at V and 2 bases at J, with 8 bases between the two ends. Germline loops: CDR1 MNHNS, CDR2 SASEGT. The CDR3 totals 11 residues. CDR3 residues: CASRDAYEQYF. CDR3 DNA: TGTGCCAGTCGGGATGCCTACGAGCAGTACTTC.

The chain has TRBV27 and TRBJ1-2; TRBD1 matches at 12 bases. CDR1 is MNHEY, CDR2 SMNVEV, per germline (reference sequence). The CDR3 spans 15 residues. V dropped 3 bases and J dropped 5; count of bases not matched to a gene: 4. The CDR3 region is CASSFGTGGAYGYTF. For the CDR3, the DNA is TGTGCCAGCAGTTTTGGGACAGGGGGCGCATATGGCTACACCTTC.

This clonotype was recorded many times. The gene calls are TRBV7-9 and TRBJ2-1; TRBD2 agrees at 11 bases. V gave up 2 bases and J gave up 0 bases; unmatched junction bases: 6. The CDR3 has 18 residues. Germline V CDR1 and CDR2: SEHNR, FQNEAQ (reference sequence). The CDR3, as DNA: TGTGCCAGCAGCTTACCCTTAGCGGGGGGGAGCTCCTACAATGAGCAGTTCTTC. It translates to CASSLPLAGGSSYNEQFF.

This clonotype was counted a few times. V and J are TRBV4-1 and TRBJ2-2, with 12 nucleotides matching TRBD2. Germline CDR1 is MGHRA and CDR2 is YSYEKL. CDR3 size: 17 residues. Trimming at V came to 1 base and at J to 5 bases, leaving 5 bases not matched to a gene. CDR3 sequence: CASSQVTGLAGTGELFF. CDR3 nucleotide sequence: TGCGCCAGCAGCCAAGTTACCGGACTAGCGGGGACCGGGGAGCTGTTTTTT.

This chain connects TRBV6-5 to TRBJ1-1; TRBD1 might be the D (6 bases). This CDR3 is 17 amino acids long. The V end was cut by 2 bases, the J end by 6 bases, with 22 bases between. The germline gives CDR1 MNHEY, CDR2 SVGAGI. CDR3 loop: CASSYPGDGGGWSEAFF. The CDR3 region has the DNA TGTGCCAGCAGTTACCCGGGCGATGGGGGCGGTTGGTCTGAAGCTTTCTTT.

This clonotype has a handful of counts. CDR3 protein: CSARGDSAQETQYF. CDR3 DNA sequence: TGCAGTGCTAGAGGTGACTCCGCTCAAGAGACCCAGTACTTC. The chain links TRBV20-1 to TRBJ2-5; D uncertain. This CDR3 has 14 amino acids. The germline CDR1 and CDR2 sequences are DFQATT and SNEGSKA (reference sequence). Between the trimmed V and J ends, which lost 1 base and 2 bases, there was a span of 11 bases.

The rearrangement joins TRBV13 to TRBJ2-3; D may be TRBD1 (5 bases). The V gene's germline CDR1 is PRHDT and CDR2 FYEKMQ (reference sequence). Trimming took 0 bases from V and 6 from J, leaving 10 bases between them. This CDR3 spans 14 amino acids. DNA for the CDR3: TGTGCCAGCAGCTTAGGGACAGCACAGGATACGCAGTATTTT. It codes for CASSLGTAQDTQYF.